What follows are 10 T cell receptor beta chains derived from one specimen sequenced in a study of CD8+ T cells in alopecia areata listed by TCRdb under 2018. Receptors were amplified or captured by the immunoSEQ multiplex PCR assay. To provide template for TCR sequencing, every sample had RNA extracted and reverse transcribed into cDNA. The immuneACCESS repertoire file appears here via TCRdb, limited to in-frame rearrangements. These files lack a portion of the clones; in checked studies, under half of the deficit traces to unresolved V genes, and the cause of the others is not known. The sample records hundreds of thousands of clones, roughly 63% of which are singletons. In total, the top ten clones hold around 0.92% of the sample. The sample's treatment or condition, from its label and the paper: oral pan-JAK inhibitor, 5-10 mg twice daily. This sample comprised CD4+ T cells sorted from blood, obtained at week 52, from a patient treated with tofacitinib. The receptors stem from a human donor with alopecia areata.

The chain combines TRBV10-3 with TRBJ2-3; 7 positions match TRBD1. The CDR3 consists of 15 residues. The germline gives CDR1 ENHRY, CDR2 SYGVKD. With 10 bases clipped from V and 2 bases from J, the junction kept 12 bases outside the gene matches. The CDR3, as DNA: TGTGCCACCGGGGACCAAGACAGGGTCACAGATACGCAGTATTTT. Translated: CATGDQDRVTDTQYF.

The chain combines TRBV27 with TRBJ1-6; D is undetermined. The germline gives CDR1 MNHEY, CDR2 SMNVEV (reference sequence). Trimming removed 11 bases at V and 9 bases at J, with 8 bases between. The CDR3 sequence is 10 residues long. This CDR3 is CAGGRSPLHF. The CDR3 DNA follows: TGTGCCGGCGGCCGTTCACCCCTCCACTTT.

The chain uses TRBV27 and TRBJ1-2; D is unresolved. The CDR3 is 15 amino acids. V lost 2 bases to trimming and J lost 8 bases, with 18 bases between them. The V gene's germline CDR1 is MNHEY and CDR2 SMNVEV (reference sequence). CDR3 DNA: TGTGCCAGCAGTTTAGTGGCAGCCATGGGCGGAGGCTACACCTTC. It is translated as CASSLVAAMGGGYTF.

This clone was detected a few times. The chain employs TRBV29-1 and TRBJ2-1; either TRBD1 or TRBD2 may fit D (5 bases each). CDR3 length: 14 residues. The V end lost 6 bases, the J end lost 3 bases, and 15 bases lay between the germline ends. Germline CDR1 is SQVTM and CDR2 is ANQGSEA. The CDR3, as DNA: TGCAGCGTGGGGGTCAGGGCGATCTACAATGAGCAGTTCTTC. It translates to CSVGVRAIYNEQFF.

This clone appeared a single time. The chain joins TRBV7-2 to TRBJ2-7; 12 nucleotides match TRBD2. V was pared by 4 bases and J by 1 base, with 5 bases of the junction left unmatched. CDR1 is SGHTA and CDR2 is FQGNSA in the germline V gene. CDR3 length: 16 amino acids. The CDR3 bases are TGTGCCAGCAGCTCTAGCGGGGGGGCTAGGTCCTACGAGCAGTACTTC. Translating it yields CASSSSGGARSYEQYF.

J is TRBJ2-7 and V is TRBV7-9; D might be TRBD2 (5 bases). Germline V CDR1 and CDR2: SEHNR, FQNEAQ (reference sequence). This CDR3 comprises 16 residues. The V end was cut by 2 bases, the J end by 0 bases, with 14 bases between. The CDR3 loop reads CASSLLGGSSSYEQYF. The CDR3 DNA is TGTGCCAGCAGCTTATTGGGCGGGTCCAGCTCCTACGAGCAGTACTTC.

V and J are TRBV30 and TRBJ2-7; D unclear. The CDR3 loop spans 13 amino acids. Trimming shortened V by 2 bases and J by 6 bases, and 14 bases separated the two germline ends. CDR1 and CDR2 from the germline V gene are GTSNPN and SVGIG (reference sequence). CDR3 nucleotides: TGTGCCTGGAGTCTGACAACCTCGGGCGAGCAGTACTTC. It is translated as CAWSLTTSGEQYF.

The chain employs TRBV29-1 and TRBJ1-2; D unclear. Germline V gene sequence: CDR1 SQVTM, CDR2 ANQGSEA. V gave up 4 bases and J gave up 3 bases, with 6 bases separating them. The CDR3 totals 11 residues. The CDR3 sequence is CSVVWDYGYTF. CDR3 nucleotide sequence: TGCAGCGTTGTATGGGACTATGGCTACACCTTC. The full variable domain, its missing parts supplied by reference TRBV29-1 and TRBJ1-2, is SAVISQKPSRDICQRGTSLTIQCQVDSQVTMMFWYRQQPGQSLTLIATANQGSEATYESGFVIDKFPISRPNLTFSTLTVSNMSPEDSSIYLCSVVWDYGYTFGSGTRLTVV.

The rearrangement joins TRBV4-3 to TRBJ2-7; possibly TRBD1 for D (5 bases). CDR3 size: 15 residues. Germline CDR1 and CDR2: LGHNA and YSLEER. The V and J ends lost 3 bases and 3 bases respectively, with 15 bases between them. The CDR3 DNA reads TGCGCCAGCAGCCAGGGCCGAAGGGGTGGCTACGAGCAGTACTTC. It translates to CASSQGRRGGYEQYF.

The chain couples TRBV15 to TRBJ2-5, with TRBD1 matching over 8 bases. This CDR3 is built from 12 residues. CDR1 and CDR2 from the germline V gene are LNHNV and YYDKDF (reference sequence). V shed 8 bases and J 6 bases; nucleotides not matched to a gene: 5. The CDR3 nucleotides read TGTGCCACCGAGGGACAGGCTCAGACCCAGTACTTC. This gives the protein CATEGQAQTQYF.